The clone carrying this TCR beta chain was counted at least ten times. The TCR beta CDR3 regions underwent amplification using RNA transcripts as the source. Primed by the HTBI set, a first-round RT-PCR was run on the TCR CDR3. Each CDR3 protein is one row after TCRdb ran MiXCR on the multiplex PCR reads. Of some 570,000 distinct CDR3 sequences listed, 13% to 15% are singletons. The sample belongs to a study of T cells in Graves' hyperthyroidism and ophthalmopathy. Study context: Pretreatment peripheral blood was obtained at initial diagnosis.

With 1 base removed from V and 6 bases from J, the gap between germline ends came to 16 bases. This CDR3 is 16 amino acids long. Germline V gene lookup returns CDR1 MNHNS and CDR2 SASEGT. The rearrangement uses TRBV6-1 and TRBJ1-5, with D possibly matching TRBD1 (5 bases). What was sequenced was blood. The receptor was isolated from a woman aged 18-35 years with Graves' ophthalmopathy. The CDR3 DNA sequence: TGTGCCAGCAGTGAAGGCGGGACCACGGGGGGTCAGCCCCAGCATTTT. This codes for CASSEGGTTGGQPQHF.